This TCR beta chain was recovered during a study of CD8 T cells in ankylosing spondylitis. General study results and limits: About 8 highly homologous variants made up a TCR beta motif that seemed to typify ankylosing spondylitis blood.

TCRdb fed the 5' RACE reads into MiXCR, producing one record per CDR3 protein. The sample carries about 460,000 distinct CDR3 sequences, about 5.2% recorded once. This clonotype was counted ten times or more. Its cognate antigen is unknown. Germline loops: CDR1 ENHRY, CDR2 SYGVKD. The CDR3 runs 16 residues. V gave up 6 bases and J gave up 5 bases; unmatched junction bases: 12. The receptor comes from a male donor with ankylosing spondylitis. The sample taken for sequencing was blood, either unsorted or a sorted T cell fraction (not recorded which). The chain combines TRBV10-3 with TRBJ2-3; 9 nucleotides align to TRBD2. CDR3 loop: CAIRAGQRGAEDTQYF. The CDR3 region has the DNA TGTGCCATCAGGGCGGGCCAGCGGGGGGCCGAAGATACGCAGTATTTT.